This is a list of T cell receptor beta chains from one sample in a study of blood T cell repertoires in COVID-19. TCRdb's copy holds only in-frame clones and misses some; the assay was immunoSEQ multiplex PCR. This sample yields about 220,000 clones, of which 80% to 90% are seen a single time; about 4% belongs to the top ten. The source material was PBMCs or T cells enriched from blood (not recorded which). All receptors derive from a woman in her forties with acute COVID-19. Each CDR3 is given with its conserved first and last residue. Fields, in order: clone size, J gene, V gene, D gene, CDR3 protein, CDR3 DNA. The D gene is left open where the match is weak. Size tells how often a clone was seen (once, few, many) or the class of an expanded clone, and some rows leave it out.

once | TRBJ2-5 | TRBV5-8 | TRBD2 | CASSLGARGEETQYF | TGTGCCAGCAGCTTGGGGGCTCGGGGGGAAGAGACCCAGTACTTC
NA | TRBJ1-5 | TRBV2 | TRBD1 | CASRRGQGARNQPQHF | TGTGCCAGCAGGCGAGGACAGGGGGCGCGGAATCAGCCCCAGCATTTT
NA | TRBJ2-2 | TRBV3-1/TRBV3-2 | TRBD1 | CASSQERHRGSGELFF | TGTGCCAGCAGCCAAGAGAGGCACAGGGGGAGCGGGGAGCTGTTTTTT
few | TRBJ1-2 | TRBV4-3 | TRBD1 | CASSLGTVNYGYTF | TGCGCCAGCAGCCTGGGGACAGTCAACTATGGCTACACCTTC
NA | TRBJ1-6 | TRBV9 | NA | CASSPDGGGPLPLHF | TGTGCCAGCAGCCCTGACGGTGGGGGCCCCTTACCCCTCCACTTT
NA | TRBJ1-2 | TRBV14 | NA | CASSQDRGQGSLGRGYTF | TGTGCCAGCAGCCAAGATAGAGGTCAGGGTTCCCTCGGACGTGGCTACACCTTC
NA | TRBJ2-7 | TRBV7-2 | TRBD1 | CASSTGTGPSYEQYF | TGTGCCAGCAGCACCGGGACAGGGCCCTCCTACGAGCAGTACTTC
once | TRBJ1-5 | TRBV6-5 | NA | CAVQLSNVNQPQHF | TGTGCCGTCCAATTGAGCAATGTTAATCAGCCCCAGCATTTT
once | TRBJ1-2 | TRBV10-3 | TRBD1 | CAISESNRGQGRSSGYTF | TGTGCCATCAGTGAGTCTAATAGGGGACAGGGGCGCAGTTCTGGCTACACCTTC
NA | TRBJ2-3 | TRBV5-1 | NA | CASSLGGGNSFTDTQYF | TGCGCCAGCAGCCTAGGGGGGGGAAACTCCTTCACAGATACGCAGTATTTT
NA | TRBJ2-3 | TRBV5-1 | TRBD2 | CASSLGTSGGRTDTQYF | TGCGCCAGCAGCTTGGGGACTAGCGGGGGGCGGACGGATACGCAGTATTTT
NA | TRBJ1-2 | TRBV5-1 | TRBD1 | CASSVQGNGYTF | TGCGCCAGCAGCGTACAGGGGAATGGCTACACCTTC
once | TRBJ1-5 | TRBV19 | NA | CASSSQAYSNQPQHF | TGTGCCAGTAGTTCACAGGCGTATAGCAATCAGCCCCAGCATTTT
NA | TRBJ2-2 | TRBV2 | NA | CASGGREAGELFF | TGTGCCAGCGGAGGCAGGGAGGCCGGGGAGCTGTTTTTT
NA | TRBJ1-1 | TRBV7-2 | NA | CASSSGGWGTNTEAFF | TGTGCCAGCAGTTCGGGGGGTTGGGGGACTAACACTGAAGCTTTCTTT
NA | TRBJ1-1 | TRBV10-3 | NA | CAISGRGKDTEAFF | TGTGCCATCAGTGGACGGGGGAAGGACACTGAAGCTTTCTTT
NA | TRBJ1-5 | TRBV5-1 | TRBD1 | CASSLSGGEGQPQHF | TGCGCCAGCAGCTTATCAGGGGGAGAAGGTCAGCCCCAGCATTTT
NA | TRBJ2-7 | TRBV18 | TRBD2 | CASSPDTSGQTYEQYF | TGTGCCAGCTCACCGGACACTAGCGGGCAGACCTACGAGCAGTACTTC
NA | TRBJ2-2 | TRBV20-1 | NA | CSARFGGELFF | TGCAGTGCTAGATTCGGGGGGGAGCTGTTTTTT
once | TRBJ1-1 | TRBV5-1 | NA | CASSGTTVNTEAFF | TGCGCCAGCAGCGGAACGACAGTGAACACTGAAGCTTTCTTT
NA | TRBJ1-6 | TRBV30 | NA | CAWRVRGVNSNSPLHF | TGTGCCTGGAGAGTACGGGGGGTCAATTCCAATTCACCCCTCCACTTT
NA | TRBJ1-1 | TRBV19 | TRBD1 | CASSYRGMMNTEAFF | TGTGCCAGTAGTTACAGGGGGATGATGAACACTGAAGCTTTCTTT
once | TRBJ1-4 | TRBV7-2 | TRBD1 | CASSLAGGNRREKLFF | TGTGCCAGCAGCTTAGCAGGGGGCAATAGGCGTGAAAAACTGTTTTTT
NA | TRBJ2-2 | TRBV10-1 | NA | CASSGEPGENTGELFF | TGCGCCAGCAGTGGGGAGCCCGGAGAGAACACCGGGGAGCTGTTTTTT
NA | TRBJ1-6 | TRBV7-8 | TRBD1 | CASSLGPGTGFSPLHF | TGTGCCAGCAGCTTGGGCCCAGGGACAGGGTTTTCACCCCTCCACTTT
NA | TRBJ2-1 | TRBV19 | TRBD2 | CASSTKRGGPNEQFF | TGTGCCAGTAGTACCAAGCGGGGGGGCCCGAATGAGCAGTTCTTC
NA | TRBJ1-5 | TRBV7-2 | NA | CASSFDGRRQPQHF | TGTGCCAGCAGCTTTGACGGGAGGCGTCAGCCCCAGCATTTT
NA | TRBJ1-2 | TRBV21-1 | NA | CASSFPRDNYGYTF | TGTGCCAGCAGCTTTCCAAGGGACAATTATGGCTACACCTTC
few | TRBJ2-5 | TRBV5-6 | TRBD1 | CASSAGTAGGTQYF | TGTGCCAGCAGCGCTGGGACAGCAGGTGGGACCCAGTACTTC
NA | TRBJ1-2 | TRBV4-1 | TRBD1 | CASSQEFAGGDYGYTF | TGCGCCAGCAGCCAAGAGTTCGCAGGGGGTGACTATGGCTACACCTTC
NA | TRBJ1-1 | TRBV27 | NA | CASSFKQGWQNTEAFF | TGTGCCAGCAGTTTTAAACAGGGTTGGCAGAACACTGAAGCTTTCTTT
NA | TRBJ1-1 | TRBV4-2 | TRBD1 | CASSQTGGAEAFF | TGTGCCAGCAGCCAAACAGGGGGGGCTGAAGCTTTCTTT
NA | TRBJ1-3 | TRBV28 | TRBD1 | CASRTGVNTIYF | TGTGCCAGTAGGACAGGGGTCAACACCATATATTTT
NA | TRBJ1-2 | TRBV18 | NA | CASSPGQTNYGYTF | TGTGCCAGCTCACCAGGACAGACCAACTATGGCTACACCTTC
NA | TRBJ2-6 | TRBV27 | TRBD1 | CASRPGQGAPGANVLTF | TGTGCCAGCAGACCGGGACAGGGGGCGCCTGGGGCCAACGTCCTGACTTTC
NA | TRBJ1-1 | TRBV10-1 | TRBD1 | CASSMDNRGKAEAFF | TGCGCCAGCAGCATGGACAACAGGGGGAAGGCTGAAGCTTTCTTT
NA | TRBJ1-2 | TRBV18 | NA | CASSRAGNDGYTF | TGTGCCAGCTCACGGGCAGGGAATGATGGCTACACCTTC
NA | TRBJ1-2 | TRBV5-8 | NA | CASSLDRVTYYGYTF | TGTGCCAGCAGCTTGGACAGGGTTACTTACTATGGCTACACCTTC
NA | TRBJ2-5 | TRBV29-1 | NA | CSAAGLWGREFQETQYF | TGCAGCGCCGCGGGGTTGTGGGGCAGGGAATTCCAAGAGACCCAGTACTTC
NA | TRBJ1-1 | TRBV7-8 | NA | CASSISGGGTEAFF | TGTGCCAGCAGCATCTCGGGGGGAGGGACTGAAGCTTTCTTT
NA | TRBJ2-4 | TRBV5-4 | TRBD2 | CASSTASGGAPNIQYF | TGTGCCAGCAGCACTGCTAGCGGGGGGGCCCCGAACATTCAGTACTTC
NA | TRBJ2-3 | TRBV27 | NA | CASRVRVRTDTQYF | TGTGCCAGCAGAGTCAGGGTCCGCACAGATACGCAGTATTTT
NA | TRBJ1-1 | TRBV27 | TRBD1 | CASSLQGAGTEAFF | TGTGCCAGCAGCCTACAGGGGGCTGGTACTGAAGCTTTCTTT
few | TRBJ2-3 | TRBV4-3 | TRBD2 | CASSQAGGVADTQYF | TGCGCCAGCAGCCAAGCCGGGGGGGTCGCAGATACGCAGTATTTT
NA | TRBJ1-2 | TRBV7-8 | NA | CASSRNREMSGYTF | TGTGCCAGCAGCCGTAACAGGGAGATGAGTGGCTACACCTTC
once | TRBJ2-2 | TRBV27 | NA | CASMRIANTGELFF | TGTGCCAGCATGCGAATCGCGAACACCGGGGAGCTGTTTTTT
NA | TRBJ1-1 | TRBV19 | NA | CASSIYGGRVTEAFF | TGTGCCAGTAGTATATACGGGGGGCGCGTCACTGAAGCTTTCTTT
NA | TRBJ2-5 | TRBV24-1 | NA | CATSDYLGGETQYF | TGTGCCACCAGTGATTATTTGGGGGGAGAGACCCAGTACTTC
NA | TRBJ1-6 | TRBV19 | NA | CASRSTPTAGAGNSPLHF | TGTGCCAGTAGATCAACGCCTACGGCCGGCGCGGGTAATTCACCCCTCCACTTT
NA | TRBJ2-7 | TRBV6-5 | TRBD2 | CASSYSGLADYEQYF | TGTGCCAGCAGTTACTCGGGCCTAGCGGATTACGAGCAGTACTTC
NA | TRBJ2-1 | TRBV9 | TRBD1 | CASSTTGTGGYNEQFF | TGTGCCAGCAGCACAACCGGGACAGGGGGCTACAATGAGCAGTTCTTC
NA | TRBJ2-1 | TRBV5-1 | TRBD2 | CASSSGWSGGAVGNEQFF | TGCGCCAGCAGCTCGGGATGGAGCGGGGGGGCCGTCGGGAATGAGCAGTTCTTC
NA | TRBJ2-3 | TRBV10-1 | NA | CASSESPGRTSTDTQYF | TGCGCCAGCAGTGAGTCGCCCGGAAGGACAAGCACAGATACGCAGTATTTT
NA | TRBJ2-3 | TRBV5-6 | NA | CASSLGEIRRTITDTQYF | TGTGCCAGCAGCTTGGGGGAAATACGGCGGACTATCACAGATACGCAGTATTTT
NA | TRBJ1-1 | TRBV19 | TRBD1 | CASSISTGGITEAFF | TGTGCCAGTAGTATTTCGACAGGGGGGATCACTGAAGCTTTCTTT